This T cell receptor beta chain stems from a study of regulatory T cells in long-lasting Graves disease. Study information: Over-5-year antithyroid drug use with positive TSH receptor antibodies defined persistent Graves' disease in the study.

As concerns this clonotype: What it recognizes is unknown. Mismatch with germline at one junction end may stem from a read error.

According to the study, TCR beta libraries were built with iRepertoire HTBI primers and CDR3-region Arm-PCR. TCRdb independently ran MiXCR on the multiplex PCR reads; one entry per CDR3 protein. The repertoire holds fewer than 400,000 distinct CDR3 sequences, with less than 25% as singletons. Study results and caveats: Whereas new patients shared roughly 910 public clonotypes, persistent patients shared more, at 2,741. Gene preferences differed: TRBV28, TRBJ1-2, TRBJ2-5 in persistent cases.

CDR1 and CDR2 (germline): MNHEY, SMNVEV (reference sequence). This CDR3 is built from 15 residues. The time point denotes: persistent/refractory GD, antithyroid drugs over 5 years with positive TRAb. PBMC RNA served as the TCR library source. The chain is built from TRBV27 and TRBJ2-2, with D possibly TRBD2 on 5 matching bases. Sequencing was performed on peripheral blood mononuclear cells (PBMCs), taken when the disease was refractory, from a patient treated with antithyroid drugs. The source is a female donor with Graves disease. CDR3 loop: CASSPLAANTEELFF. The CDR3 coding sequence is TGTGCCAGCAGTCCGCTAGCCGCGAACACCGAGGAGCTGTTTTTT.